The entry that follows covers one TCR beta chain sequence. The antigen is not known. The sample belongs to a study of cytomegalovirus exposure and HLA in healthy donors. Notes on the study in general: Presence/absence analyses treated sequencing depth as roughly uniform across donors. The classifier, whose performance was assessed in both the original and validation cohorts, reportedly diagnosed cytomegalovirus status with high specificity and sensitivity. Later analysis identified 17,000 or so TCR beta sequences associated with HLA alleles, using a false discovery rate threshold of 0.05. The productive fraction for most TCR beta V segments was about 90% or about 30% in an earlier analysis.

PCR used 60 Vbeta primers and 13 Jbeta primers. The method was immunoSEQ multiplex PCR; TCRdb's version includes in-frame clones alone and lacks a portion of them. This repertoire comprises 50,000 to 75,000 clones; its ten largest clones make up less than 2.5%. This sequence originates from a woman between 18 and 29 years old in good health and CMV-seronegative. Sequenced input: PBMCs.

CDR3: CASSPTPGQGDIGNQPQHF. DNA for the CDR3: TGTGCCAGCTCACCAACTCCGGGACAGGGGGATATAGGCAATCAGCCCCAGCATTTT. This chain uses TRBV18 with TRBJ1-5, with TRBD1 matching over 11 bases. The V gene's germline CDR1 is KGHSH and CDR2 LQKENI. V lost 2 bases to trimming and J lost 2 bases; unmatched junction nucleotides: 11. CDR3 size: 19 residues. Full variable domain (remainder filled in from reference TRBV18 and TRBJ1-5): NAGVMQNPRHLVRRRGQEARLRCSPMKGHSHVYWYRQLPEEGLKFMVYLQKENIIDESGMPKERFSAEFPKEGPSILRIQQVVRGDSAAYFCASSPTPGQGDIGNQPQHFGDGTRLSIL.